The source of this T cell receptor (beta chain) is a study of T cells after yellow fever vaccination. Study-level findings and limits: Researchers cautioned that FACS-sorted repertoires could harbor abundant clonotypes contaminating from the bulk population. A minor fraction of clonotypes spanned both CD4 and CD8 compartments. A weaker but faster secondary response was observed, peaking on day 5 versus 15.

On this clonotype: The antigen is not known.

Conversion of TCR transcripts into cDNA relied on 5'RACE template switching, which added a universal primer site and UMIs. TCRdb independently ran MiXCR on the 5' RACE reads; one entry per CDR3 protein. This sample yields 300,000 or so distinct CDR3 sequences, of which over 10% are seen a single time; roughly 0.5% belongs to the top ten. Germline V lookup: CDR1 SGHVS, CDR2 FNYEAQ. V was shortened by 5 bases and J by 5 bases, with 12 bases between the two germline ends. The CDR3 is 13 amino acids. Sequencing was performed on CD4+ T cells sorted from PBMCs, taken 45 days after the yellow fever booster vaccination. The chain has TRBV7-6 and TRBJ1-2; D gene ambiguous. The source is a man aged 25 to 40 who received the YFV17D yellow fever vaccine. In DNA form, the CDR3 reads TGTGCCAGCAGCGCAGACCGGAAGTATGGCTACACCTTC. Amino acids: CASSADRKYGYTF.